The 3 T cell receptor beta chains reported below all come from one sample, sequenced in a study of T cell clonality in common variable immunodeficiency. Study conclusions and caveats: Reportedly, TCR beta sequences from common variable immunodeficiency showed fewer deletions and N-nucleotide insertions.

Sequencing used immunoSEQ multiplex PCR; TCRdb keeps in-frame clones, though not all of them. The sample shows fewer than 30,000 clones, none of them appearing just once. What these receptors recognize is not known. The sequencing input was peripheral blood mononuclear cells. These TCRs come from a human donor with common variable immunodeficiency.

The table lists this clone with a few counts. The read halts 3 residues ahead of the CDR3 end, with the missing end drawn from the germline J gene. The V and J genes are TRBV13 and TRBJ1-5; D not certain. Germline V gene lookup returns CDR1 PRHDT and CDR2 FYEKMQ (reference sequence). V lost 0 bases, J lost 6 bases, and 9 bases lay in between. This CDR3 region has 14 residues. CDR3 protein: CASSLGSARQPQHF. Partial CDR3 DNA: TGTGCCAGCAGCTTAGGGTCCGCGCGTCAGCCC.

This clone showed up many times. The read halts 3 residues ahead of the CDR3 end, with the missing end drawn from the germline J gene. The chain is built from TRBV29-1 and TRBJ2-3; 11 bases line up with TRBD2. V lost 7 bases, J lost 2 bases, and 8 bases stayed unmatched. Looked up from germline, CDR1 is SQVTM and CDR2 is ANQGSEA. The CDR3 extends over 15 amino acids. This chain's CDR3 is CSAERTSGLTDTQYF. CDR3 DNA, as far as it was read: TGCAGCGCCGAAAGGACTAGCGGGCTCACAGATACG.

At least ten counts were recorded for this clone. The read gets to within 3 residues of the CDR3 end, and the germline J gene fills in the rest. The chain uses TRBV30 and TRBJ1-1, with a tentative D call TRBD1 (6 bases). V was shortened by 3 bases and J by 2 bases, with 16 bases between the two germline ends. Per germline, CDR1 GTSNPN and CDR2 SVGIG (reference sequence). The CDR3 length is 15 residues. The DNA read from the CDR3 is TGTGCCTGGAGAGGCGACAGGAGGGGTAACACTGAA. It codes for CAWRGDRRGNTE. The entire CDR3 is CAWRGDRRGNTEAFF.